These 27 T cell receptor beta chains were sequenced from one sample in a study of blood T cells in healthy people across ages. A J-beta primer mix and a sample-barcoded 5' primer were used in a second PCR of roughly 6 to 12 cycles. TCRdb processed the 5' RACE reads anew with MiXCR; each CDR3 protein has one entry. The table shows around 1,700,000 distinct CDR3 sequences, with 28% occurring only once. What was sequenced was blood. The receptor set was obtained from a woman under 40 in good health.

This clonotype was observed a few times. V usage is TRBV1 and J usage is TRBJ1-6. TRBV1 is termed a pseudogene. The CDR3 is 15 residues long. As DNA, the CDR3 is TGCACCAGCAGCCAAGATCGGGTGTGGAATTCACCCCTCCACTTT. Translated: CTSSQDRVWNSPLHF.

The chain couples TRBV28 to TRBJ2-5; D gene uncertain. The J call is doubtful: the DNA matches TRBJ2-7 better. Germline-derived CDR1 and CDR2 are MDHEN and SYDVKM. The CDR3 extends over 13 amino acids. CDR3 region: CASRLNSLYEQYF. The CDR3 DNA follows: TGTGCCAGCAGGTTGAACAGCCTGTACGAGCAGTACTTC.

This clonotype was observed at least ten times. The chain recombines TRBV12-3 or TRBV12-4 with TRBJ1-4; the D is unclear. V was pared by 4 bases and J by 4 bases, with 1 base between. This CDR3 contains 11 residues. Written as DNA, the CDR3 is TGTGCCAGCAGTTATAATGAAAAACTGTTTTTT. Translating gives CASSYNEKLFF.

Ten or more counts support this clonotype. The V gene is TRBV13, the J gene TRBJ2-5; D remains unclear. This CDR3 has 13 amino acids. Germline V gene lookup returns CDR1 PRHDT and CDR2 FYEKMQ (reference sequence). Trimming shortened V by 6 bases and J by 9 bases, and 17 bases separated the two germline ends. In DNA, the CDR3 is TGTGCCAGCAGTGAGAGGAGAACACGCTCCCAGTACTTC. Translated: CASSERRTRSQYF.

This clonotype was seen a handful of times. The chain employs TRBV5-1 and TRBJ1-5, with 7 bases fitting TRBD1. Germline CDR1 SGHRS, CDR2 YFSETQ. V shed 4 bases, J shed 3 bases, and the junction held 7 bases outside the gene matches. This CDR3 is built from 15 residues. As DNA, the CDR3 is TGCGCCAGCAGCGCGGGACAGTTGCCCAATCAGCCCCAGCATTTT. As protein: CASSAGQLPNQPQHF.

Only a few counts were recorded for this clonotype. The genes are TRBV2 and TRBJ2-1, with 7 nucleotides matching TRBD2. The CDR3 has 17 amino acids. The ends lost 4 bases at V and 5 bases at J; junction bases unmatched: 14. From germline, CDR1 is SNHLY and CDR2 FYNNEI. The CDR3 sequence: CASSVYLAEMVDNEQFF. The CDR3 DNA follows: TGTGCCAGCAGTGTTTATCTAGCGGAGATGGTAGACAATGAGCAGTTCTTC. The variable domain in full, with the rest retrieved from reference TRBV2 and TRBJ2-1, is EPEVTQTPSHQVTQMGQEVILRCVPISNHLYFYWYRQILGQKVEFLVSFYNNEISEKSEIFDDQFSVERPDGSNFTLKIRSTKLEDSAMYFCASSVYLAEMVDNEQFFGPGTRLTVL.

The J gene is TRBJ2-1, the V gene TRBV4-1; TRBD2 matches 11 bases. The germline V gene has CDR1 MGHRA and CDR2 YSYEKL. V was pared by 6 bases and J by 12 bases, with 13 bases of the junction left unmatched. This CDR3 has 15 amino acids. CDR3 DNA: TGCGCCAGCAGTCCTATTACTAGCGGGGGCATCGGGCAGTTCTTC. This codes for CASSPITSGGIGQFF.

The chain has TRBV20-1 and TRBJ1-2, with unresolved D. V lost 3 bases to trimming and J lost 3 bases, with 11 bases between them. The CDR3 covers 13 residues. Germline CDR1 DFQATT, CDR2 SNEGSKA (reference sequence). The CDR3 here is CSASKTGYYGYTF. CDR3 coding DNA: TGCAGTGCTAGTAAGACCGGGTACTATGGCTACACCTTC.

This clonotype has more than one count but fewer than ten. The CDR3 DNA is TGTGCCATCAGTGAACGAGGCGACTATGGCTACACCTTC. Translation gives CAISERGDYGYTF. The V call is TRBV10-3, the J call TRBJ1-2; D gene unclear. CDR3 length: 13 residues. V was pared by 3 bases and J by 3 bases, with 8 bases between. Germline CDR1 ENHRY, CDR2 SYGVKD.

This clonotype was counted between two and nine times. The rearrangement links TRBV5-1 to TRBJ2-7; 8 bases agree with TRBD2. The CDR3 is made up of 13 amino acids. The germline V gene has CDR1 SGHRS and CDR2 YFSETQ. V shed 6 bases, J shed 3 bases, and the junction held 5 bases outside the gene matches. The DNA for the CDR3 is TGCGCCAGCAAAGCGGGGGAGTTCTACGAGCAGTACTTC. Amino acid sequence: CASKAGEFYEQYF.

The chain couples TRBV7-6 to TRBJ2-2; D tentatively fits TRBD1 or TRBD2 (5 bases each). The germline V and J ends were trimmed by 1 base and 8 bases, with 11 bases remaining between them. Germline CDR1 reads SGHVS; CDR2 reads FNYEAQ. This CDR3 region has 14 residues. The CDR3, as DNA: TGTGCCAGCAGCTTAGAAGTGGGACGAGGGGAGCTGTTTTTT. It codes for CASSLEVGRGELFF. Drawing the rest from reference TRBV7-6 and TRBJ2-2, the complete variable domain is GAGVSQSPRYKVTKRGQDVALRCDPISGHVSLYWYRQALGQGPEFLTYFNYEAQQDKSGLPNDRFSAERPEGSISTLTIQRTEQRDSAMYRCASSLEVGRGELFFGEGSRLTVL.

A note on this clonotype: This may be a read error: a much more frequent sequence differs by one nucleotide. This chain uses TRBV6-5 with TRBJ2-1, with 12 nucleotides matching TRBD2. Trimming at V came to 5 bases and at J to 11 bases, leaving 10 bases not matched to a gene. Germline V gives CDR1 MNHEY, CDR2 SVGAGI. There are 15 residues in the CDR3. The CDR3 DNA reads TGTGCCAGCAGTAAACTAGCGGGAGGTTTTAATAAGCAGTTCTTC. Amino acid sequence: CASSKLAGGFNKQFF.

Only a few counts were recorded for this clonotype. The chain uses TRBV12-3 or TRBV12-4 and TRBJ2-7, with no clear D. The CDR3 spans 14 residues. With 2 bases removed from V and 3 bases from J, the gap between germline ends came to 11 bases. CDR3 sequence: CASSLPPPNYEQYF. CDR3 nucleotide sequence: TGTGCCAGCAGTTTACCTCCCCCCAACTACGAGCAGTACTTC.

This clonotype showed up many times. The chain combines TRBV7-2 with TRBJ2-4; D is perhaps TRBD2 (6 bases). The CDR3 runs 17 residues. V dropped 0 bases and J dropped 0 bases, with 12 bases sitting between them. Per germline, CDR1 SGHTA and CDR2 FQGNSA. In DNA, the CDR3 is TGTGCCAGCAGCTTAGCGAGTAGCGGAATAGCCAAAAACATTCAGTACTTC. It translates to CASSLASSGIAKNIQYF.

The gene calls are TRBV18 and TRBJ2-5, with a possible D match to TRBD2 (6 bases). This CDR3 contains 16 residues. The V gene's germline CDR1 is KGHSH and CDR2 LQKENI. V dropped 2 bases and J dropped 9 bases, with 22 bases sitting between them. This CDR3 reads CASSPSKGPLREAQYF. CDR3 bases: TGTGCCAGCTCACCATCGAAGGGACCCCTTAGGGAGGCCCAGTACTTC.

This clonotype was found many times. This chain connects TRBV20-1 to TRBJ2-7, with 9 bases that match TRBD1. Losses at the gene ends were 0 bases for V and 4 bases for J; bases not matched to a gene: 7. Germline CDR1 and CDR2: DFQATT and SNEGSKA (reference sequence). The CDR3 consists of 15 residues. CDR3 nucleotides: TGCAGTGCTAGAGATTCCACCGGGACAGGGTACGAGCAGTACTTC. It codes for CSARDSTGTGYEQYF.

This clonotype was seen a few times. CDR3 nucleotide sequence: TGTGCCAGCAGACCCGGGACCGTCACTTCAGAAAAACTGTTTTTT. Protein product: CASRPGTVTSEKLFF. V usage is TRBV6-5 and J usage is TRBJ1-4; possibly TRBD1 for D (5 bases). Per the germline V gene, CDR1 is MNHEY and CDR2 is SVGAGI. CDR3 size: 15 residues. V was pared by 6 bases and J by 8 bases, with 19 bases between.

This clonotype was recorded a few times. Written as DNA, the CDR3 is TGCAGTGCTAGTTCAGGCAGGGGGAGTAGGGATGGCTACACCTTC. It is translated as CSASSGRGSRDGYTF. The rearrangement joins TRBV20-1 to TRBJ1-2, with 7 bases identical to TRBD1. The CDR3 consists of 15 residues. J gave up 6 bases and V 3 bases, and 13 bases lay outside the gene matches. Germline V lookup: CDR1 DFQATT, CDR2 SNEGSKA (reference sequence).

V is TRBV13 and J is TRBJ2-7; the D gene is possibly TRBD2 (6 bases). Trimming left V 0 bases short and J 2 bases short, with 23 bases between. CDR1 PRHDT and CDR2 FYEKMQ come from the germline V gene (reference sequence). The CDR3 totals 19 residues. DNA of the CDR3: TGTGCCAGCAGCTTAGGGTTCCTAGCGAATACCCAGGGACCCTACGAGCAGTACTTC. It encodes CASSLGFLANTQGPYEQYF.

In DNA form, the CDR3 reads TGTGCCATCAGAGACCCGAGGTATTTGAATGAGCAGTTCTTC. Amino acid sequence: CAIRDPRYLNEQFF. The rearrangement uses TRBV10-3 and TRBJ2-1; D not resolved. The CDR3 sequence is 14 residues long. CDR1 is ENHRY and CDR2 is SYGVKD in the germline V gene. V was clipped by 6 bases and J by 7 bases, with 16 bases between them.

Only a few counts were recorded for this clonotype. The chain is built from TRBV11-1 and TRBJ1-1, with 7 bases matching TRBD1. The junction had 6 bases not matched to a gene; V was cut back by 4 bases and J by 7 bases. The CDR3 is 13 residues long. CDR1 SGHAT and CDR2 FQDESV come from the germline V gene (reference sequence). In DNA, the CDR3 is TGTGCCAGCAGCTCGGGACAGTTAATTGAAGCTTTCTTT. It codes for CASSSGQLIEAFF.

The rearrangement uses TRBV9 and TRBJ2-5; 8 positions agree with TRBD2. V was clipped by 0 bases and J by 5 bases; unmatched bases: 9. CDR3 length: 16 residues. CDR1 and CDR2 from the germline V gene are SGDLS and YYNGEE. In DNA form, the CDR3 reads TGTGCCAGCAGCGTAGGGGGCATCCGGGAGGGGGAGACCCAGTACTTC. This translates into CASSVGGIREGETQYF.

This chain uses TRBV5-1 with TRBJ1-1; TRBD1 might be the D (5 bases). The CDR3 has 14 residues. V was trimmed by 7 bases and J by 1 base, leaving 14 bases between them. The germline V gene encodes CDR1 SGHRS and CDR2 YFSETQ. CDR3 loop: CASAMGVANTEAFF. The CDR3 coding sequence is TGCGCCAGCGCGATGGGGGTCGCGAACACTGAAGCTTTCTTT. Drawing the rest from reference TRBV5-1 and TRBJ1-1, the complete variable domain is KAGVTQTPRYLIKTRGQQVTLSCSPISGHRSVSWYQQTPGQGLQFLFEYFSETQRNKGNFPGRFSGRQFSNSRSEMNVSTLELGDSALYLCASAMGVANTEAFFGQGTRLTVV.

This clonotype occurred many times. The V and J genes are TRBV20-1 and TRBJ1-2; the match to TRBD1 covers 9 bases. The trim removed 6 bases at V and 8 bases at J, leaving 10 bases unmatched. The CDR3 contains 13 residues. Germline V gene sequence: CDR1 DFQATT, CDR2 SNEGSKA (reference sequence). The CDR3 DNA reads TGCAGTGCCCTAACTACAGGGGGCAAGGGCTACACCTTC. Translated, it gives CSALTTGGKGYTF.

This clonotype came up a few times. The chain joins TRBV30 to TRBJ2-7, with a possible D match to TRBD2 (5 bases). Trimming shortened V by 4 bases and J by 3 bases, and 16 bases separated the two germline ends. The CDR3 covers 14 residues. Germline V gene lookup returns CDR1 GTSNPN and CDR2 SVGIG (reference sequence). As DNA, the CDR3 is TGTGCCTGGAATCCGGGATTGAGGGTCTACGAGCAGTACTTC. It specifies CAWNPGLRVYEQYF.

J is TRBJ1-2 and V is TRBV20-1; a possible D gene is TRBD1 (6 bases). Trimming pared 6 bases from V and 6 bases from J, leaving 17 bases between. This CDR3 spans 13 amino acids. The germline V gene encodes CDR1 DFQATT and CDR2 SNEGSKA (reference sequence). The CDR3 DNA follows: TGCAGTGCCCCGGAGGGGGGGTCCCATGGCTACACCTTC. It is translated as CSAPEGGSHGYTF.

This rearrangement joins TRBV5-1 to TRBJ2-7, with a weak D call TRBD1 (5 bases). The CDR3 sequence is 15 residues long. V lost 2 bases and J lost 2, with 14 bases in between. The germline V gene has CDR1 SGHRS and CDR2 YFSETQ. The CDR3 loop reads CASSLDSRRTYEQYF. The DNA of the CDR3 is TGCGCCAGCAGCTTAGACAGCCGACGAACCTACGAGCAGTACTTC.